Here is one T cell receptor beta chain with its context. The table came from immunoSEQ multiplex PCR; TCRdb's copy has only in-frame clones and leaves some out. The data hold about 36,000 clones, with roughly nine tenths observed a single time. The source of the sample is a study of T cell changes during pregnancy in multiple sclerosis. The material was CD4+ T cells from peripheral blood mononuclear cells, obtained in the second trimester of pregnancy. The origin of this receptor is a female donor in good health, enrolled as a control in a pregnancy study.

The CDR3 coding sequence is TGTGCCAGCGAGGACACGAACACCGGGGAGCTGTTTTTT. Its protein is CASEDTNTGELFF. The chain has TRBV11-2 and TRBJ2-2; D possibly corresponds to TRBD1 (5 bases). V was shortened by 8 bases and J by 0 bases, with 7 bases between the two germline ends. This CDR3 has 13 amino acids. Germline values: CDR1 SGHAT, CDR2 FQNNGV.